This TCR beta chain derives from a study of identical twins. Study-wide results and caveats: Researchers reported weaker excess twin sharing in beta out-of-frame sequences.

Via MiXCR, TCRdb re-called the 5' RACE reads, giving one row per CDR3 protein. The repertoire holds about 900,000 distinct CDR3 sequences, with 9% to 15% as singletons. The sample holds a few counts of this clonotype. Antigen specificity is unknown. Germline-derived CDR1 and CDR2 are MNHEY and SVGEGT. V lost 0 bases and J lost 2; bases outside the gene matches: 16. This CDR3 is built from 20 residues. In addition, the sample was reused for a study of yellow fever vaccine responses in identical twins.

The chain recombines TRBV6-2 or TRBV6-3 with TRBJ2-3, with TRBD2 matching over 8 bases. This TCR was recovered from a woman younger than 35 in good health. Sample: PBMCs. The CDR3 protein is CASSYSWLAGPRAHTDTQYF. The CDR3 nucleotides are TGTGCCAGCAGTTACTCGTGGCTAGCGGGTCCACGCGCCCACACAGATACGCAGTATTTT.